Listed below are T cell receptor beta chains from one sample, sequenced in a study of T-cell reconstitution after alpha-beta-depleted transplantation in children. TCRdb reprocessed the PCR reads with MiXCR, giving one entry per CDR3 protein. Altogether 350,000 to 500,000 distinct CDR3 sequences are present, roughly 44% being singletons, with the ten largest covering under 35%. The source was PBMCs, collected before TCRalphabeta/CD19-depleted stem cell transplant. Source of these receptors: a girl aged 2-10 years with aplastic anemia, due to receive a stem cell transplant. Both conserved end residues are part of each CDR3. A D gene is named only where the DNA matches it firmly. Size is omitted from some rows. Given values are once, few, many or a class for expanded clones.

few	TRBV20-1	TRBJ2-1	NA	TGCAGTGCTAGAGATCGGTCGGGTCTACAGGGCAATGAGCAGTTCTTC	CSARDRSGLQGNEQFF
NA	TRBV7-9	TRBJ2-5	TRBD1	TGTGCCAGCAAGAAGACAGGGGGCCTCCAAGAGACCCAGTACTTC	CASKKTGGLQETQYF
NA	TRBV12-3/TRBV12-4	TRBJ1-1	TRBD1	TGTGCCAGCAGTCCCCAGGGACAGGGAGTGACTGAAGCTTTCTTT	CASSPQGQGVTEAFF
NA	TRBV6-2/TRBV6-3	TRBJ2-2	TRBD1	TGTGCCAGCACCGACAGGGGGCTGAACACCGGGGAGCTGTTTTTT	CASTDRGLNTGELFF
NA	TRBV29-1	TRBJ2-5	TRBD1	TGCAGCGTTGGGGACAGCCAAGAGACCCAGTACTTC	CSVGDSQETQYF
NA	TRBV12-3/TRBV12-4	TRBJ2-1	NA	TGTGCCAGCAGTTTAGGCAGCCACTACAATGAGCAGTTCTTC	CASSLGSHYNEQFF
NA	TRBV25-1	TRBJ2-2	NA	TGTGCCAGCAGTGAGAGGGCCAGGGATACCGGGGAGCTGTTTTTT	CASSERARDTGELFF
few	TRBV20-1	TRBJ2-4	TRBD1	TGCAGTGCTTTTACTGGACAGGGGGCTACGAACATTCAGTACTTC	CSAFTGQGATNIQYF
many	TRBV29-1	TRBJ2-1	TRBD1	TGCAGCGTTGAAGAATCGGACAGGGCGTCCTACAATGAGCAGTTCTTC	CSVEESDRASYNEQFF
many	TRBV7-2	TRBJ2-7	NA	TGTGCCAGCAGGTTTAGCGAAGTAGGACATCATTACTTC	CASRFSEVGHHYF
NA	TRBV10-3	TRBJ2-7	NA	TGTGCCATCGGTAGATATTCAGGGCCCCAGCAATCCTACGAGCAGTACTTC	CAIGRYSGPQQSYEQYF
NA	TRBV19	TRBJ1-2	TRBD1	TGTGCCAGTAGTGGGACAGCAGCTATTATCCGCTATGGCTACACCTTC	CASSGTAAIIRYGYTF
NA	TRBV5-1	TRBJ2-7	TRBD1	TGCGCCAGCAGTTGGGGACAGGTCTACGAGCAGTACTTC	CASSWGQVYEQYF
NA	TRBV29-1	TRBJ2-7	TRBD1	TGCAGCGTTTTAGGACAGGGTGCTCGAGAGCAGTACTTC	CSVLGQGAREQYF
many	TRBV5-1	TRBJ2-1	NA	TGCGCCAGCAGCGCGGGGGCCCTGAATGAGCAGTTCTTC	CASSAGALNEQFF
NA	TRBV18	TRBJ1-2	TRBD1	TGTGCCAGCTCACGCGACAGGGATCTCTATGGCTACACCTTC	CASSRDRDLYGYTF
NA	TRBV20-1	TRBJ2-1	NA	TGCAGTGTTTACCGTAGCAGTGTTGGGATAGGTGAGCAGTTCTTC	CSVYRSSVGIGEQFF
NA	TRBV20-1	TRBJ2-3	TRBD2	TGCAGTGCTAGATCCGGACTAGCGGGGGAGAGTTCTAGCACAGATACGCAGTATTTT	CSARSGLAGESSSTDTQYF
few	TRBV7-2	TRBJ2-7	NA	TGTGCCAGCAGCTATAGCGGTACATCCTACGAGCAGTACTTC	CASSYSGTSYEQYF
NA	TRBV27	TRBJ2-1	TRBD2	TGTGCCAGCAGCCTCCTAGCGGGAGGGTCGAATGAGCAGTTCTTC	CASSLLAGGSNEQFF
NA	TRBV12-5	TRBJ2-5	NA	TGTGCTAGTGGCCGACCCATGGACTGTCAAGAGACCCAGTACTTC	CASGRPMDCQETQYF
medium-sized	TRBV20-1	TRBJ2-7	NA	TGCAGTGCTAGAGACTTCCAGAGCTCCTACGAGCAGTACTTC	CSARDFQSSYEQYF
NA	TRBV28	TRBJ2-5	NA	TGTGCCAGCAGGCAGACCGGGAATAGGGGAAAGACCCAGTACTTC	CASRQTGNRGKTQYF
many	TRBV11-2	TRBJ2-3	NA	TGTGCCAGCGGGGAAGTTCCAGATACGCAGTATTTT	CASGEVPDTQYF
NA	TRBV20-1	TRBJ2-7	TRBD2	TGCAGTGCTAGTGGAGCGGGGGCCTTCTCCTACGAGCAGTACTTC	CSASGAGAFSYEQYF
NA	TRBV20-1	TRBJ2-1	TRBD2	TGCAGTGCTAGAGTCGCGGCGGGAGGGCGGGTCCGGGAGCAGTTCTTC	CSARVAAGGRVREQFF
once	TRBV6-1	TRBJ2-7	NA	TGTGCCAGCAGAGCCTACGACAGGCCAGACTACGAGCAGTACTTC	CASRAYDRPDYEQYF
NA	TRBV20-1	TRBJ2-7	TRBD1	TGCTCCCCGGGGCAGGGGGCCTACGAGCAGTACTTC	CSPGQGAYEQYF
NA	TRBV20-1	TRBJ2-1	NA	TGCAGTGCTAGAGGGCTAAGTGGGGTCAATGAGCAGTTCTTC	CSARGLSGVNEQFF
NA	TRBV7-7	TRBJ2-5	NA	TGTGCCAGCAGCAGTTACAGGGCGGCAGAGACCCAGTACTTC	CASSSYRAAETQYF
many	TRBV20-1	TRBJ2-1	TRBD2	TGCAGTGCTCCCTTAGGGACTAGCGGGTTGAATGAGCAGTTCTTC	CSAPLGTSGLNEQFF
few	TRBV9	TRBJ2-1	TRBD1	TGTGCCAGCAGGCCGGGACAGGGGTATCAAGTGGCCTACAATGAGCAGTTCTTC	CASRPGQGYQVAYNEQFF
many	TRBV6-5	TRBJ2-1	NA	TGTGCCAGCAGTTCCCAGGCGGGGAGGTACAATGAGCAGTTCTTC	CASSSQAGRYNEQFF
NA	TRBV28	TRBJ2-1	NA	TGTGCCAGCAGTTTATGGGGGGCCAGCCACAATGAGCAGTTCTTC	CASSLWGASHNEQFF
few	TRBV20-1	TRBJ1-1	NA	TGCAGTGCCATCCCGGACGGAGGACCTGAAGCTTTCTTT	CSAIPDGGPEAFF
many	TRBV30	TRBJ2-1	TRBD2	TGTGCCTGGAGGTCTAGCGGGAGTTACAATGAGCAGTTCTTC	CAWRSSGSYNEQFF
NA	TRBV13	TRBJ2-3	TRBD2	TGTGCCAGCAGCCCCCGGGGGACTAGGAAGACAGATACGCAGTATTTT	CASSPRGTRKTDTQYF
NA	TRBV29-1	TRBJ2-7	NA	TGCAGCGCTGGGGACGGACCGCGGTACGAGCACTACTTC	CSAGDGPRYEHYF
NA	TRBV28	TRBJ2-7	NA	TGTGCCAGCAGCCCGGGTCCACCAGAAGAGTACTTC	CASSPGPPEEYF
many	TRBV10-1	TRBJ2-1	NA	TGCGCCAGCAGTGAGTTGGCAGGCAATGAGCAGTTCTTC	CASSELAGNEQFF
NA	TRBV6-5	TRBJ2-7	NA	TGTGCCAGCAGTTACACGCAGGTGTCCGAGCAGTACTTC	CASSYTQVSEQYF
many	TRBV5-6	TRBJ2-3	NA	TGTGCCAGCAGTACTCACAGGGACCCAGATACGCAGTATTTT	CASSTHRDPDTQYF
once	TRBV11-2	TRBJ2-7	TRBD1	TGTGCCAGCAGCCCCTTGAGGGGGCGCCCCCGGTACGAGCAGTACTTC	CASSPLRGRPRYEQYF
NA	TRBV6-6	TRBJ2-1	NA	TGTGCCAGCAGCCGCTATGGCAACGGTGAGCAGTTCTTC	CASSRYGNGEQFF
many	TRBV7-9	TRBJ1-1	NA	TGTGCCAGCAGCTTCCAGGCGAACACTGAAGCTTTCTTT	CASSFQANTEAFF
once	TRBV20-1	TRBJ2-7	TRBD2	TGCAGTGCTAGAGAGAAGCGGACTAGCGGGGGGAGCTCCTACGAGCAGTACTTC	CSAREKRTSGGSSYEQYF
many	TRBV29-1	TRBJ2-4	NA	TGCAGCGTCCCCGGGACAGCCAAAAACATTCAGTACTTC	CSVPGTAKNIQYF
NA	TRBV27	TRBJ1-5	NA	TGTGCCAGCAGTTTACTTAGCAATCAGCCCCAGCATTTT	CASSLLSNQPQHF
NA	TRBV9	TRBJ1-2	NA	TGTGCCAGCAGCAACGCCCGGGACCGCCCTTCCCTTAACTATGGCTACACCTTC	CASSNARDRPSLNYGYTF
few	TRBV28	TRBJ1-2	TRBD1	TGTGCCAGCAGTTTCAGGGGGGCCCGGCGCTACACCTTC	CASSFRGARRYTF